The clone carrying this T cell receptor (beta chain) was detected only a few times. The CDR3 spans 14 residues. The J segment lost 4 bases and the V segment lost 3 bases, leaving 5 bases of the junction unmatched. The germline V gene has CDR1 KGHSH and CDR2 LQKENI. The assay was immunoSEQ multiplex PCR, and TCRdb's table has in-frame clones only and misses some. The sample lists about 75,000 clones, under 95% seen once, with 0.35% to 0.45% in the top ten. The source of the sample is a study of OX40 agonist ivuxolimab in advanced cancers. Sequencing used CD4+ or CD8+ T cells sorted from blood, obtained in a trial of the OX40 agonist ivuxolimab. This chain uses TRBV18 with TRBJ1-1; 7 positions agree with TRBD1. The TCR was taken from an adult with an advanced solid tumor such as melanoma, head and neck, liver or kidney cancer. CDR3 nucleotides: TGTGCCAGCTCACCTCAGGGGGGGCCCACTGAAGCTTTCTTT. This encodes CASSPQGGPTEAFF.